Listed here are 16 T cell receptor beta chains from one sample, sequenced in a study of blood T cells in healthy people across ages. A J-beta primer mix and a sample-barcoded 5' primer were used in a second PCR of roughly 7 to 12 cycles. TCRdb reprocessed the 5' RACE reads via MiXCR and lists one record per CDR3 protein. The data show roughly 560,000 distinct CDR3 sequences, with 24% seen just once and just under 9% held by the top ten. This sample was shared with a second study, whose subject was T cells of mothers and their children.

Source material: blood. The receptors stem from a boy aged 5-17 years in good health.

This clonotype was detected only a few times. The rearrangement links TRBV7-3 to TRBJ2-1; D assignment may be TRBD1 or TRBD2 (5 bases each). The CDR3 loop spans 15 amino acids. Looked up from germline, CDR1 is SGHTA and CDR2 is FQGTGA. Trimming stripped 5 bases from V and 9 bases from J, with 20 bases between. Here the CDR3 DNA reads TGTGCCAGCAGCGTCCTTGGGACCGACCGAGGTGAGCAGTTCTTC. Translating it yields CASSVLGTDRGEQFF.

The rearrangement joins TRBV28 to TRBJ2-3, with D possibly matching TRBD2 (5 bases). V lost 1 base to trimming and J lost 10 bases, with 6 bases between them. This CDR3 region has 11 residues. Germline V gene lookup returns CDR1 MDHEN and CDR2 SYDVKM. CDR3: CASSLFGAQYF. In DNA, the CDR3 is TGTGCCAGCAGTTTATTCGGGGCGCAGTATTTT.

The rearrangement uses TRBV29-1 and TRBJ2-1, with a tentative D call TRBD2 (7 bases). The CDR3 length is 14 residues. The V end was cut by 0 bases, the J end by 7 bases, with 13 bases between. The V gene's germline CDR1 is SQVTM and CDR2 ANQGSEA. The CDR3 coding sequence is TGCAGCGTTGAAGAGGGGGGGGGCCTGAATGAGCAGTTCTTC. Its translation: CSVEEGGGLNEQFF.

This clonotype showed up many times. The chain recombines TRBV20-1 with TRBJ2-1, with TRBD2 identical over 13 bases. This CDR3 is built from 15 residues. With V trimmed by 5 bases and J by 9 bases, 10 bases remained unmatched. Germline V gives CDR1 DFQATT, CDR2 SNEGSKA (reference sequence). The CDR3 protein is CSAGMGLAGSAEQFF. Here the CDR3 DNA reads TGCAGTGCTGGGATGGGACTAGCGGGGTCGGCTGAGCAGTTCTTC.

A few counts support this clonotype. V is TRBV27 and J is TRBJ1-2; D possibly corresponds to TRBD1 (6 bases). The CDR3 length is 14 residues. Germline CDR1 is MNHEY and CDR2 is SMNVEV (reference sequence). Trimming pared 1 base from V and 4 bases from J, leaving 10 bases between. The CDR3 region has the DNA TGTGCCAGCAGTTTATTTGGGGGCGCCTATGGCTACACCTTC. This translates into CASSLFGGAYGYTF.

The chain carries TRBV12-3 or TRBV12-4 and TRBJ2-2; 10 nucleotides agree with TRBD2. V lost 3 bases and J lost 6; bases outside the gene matches: 4. The CDR3 is made up of 15 amino acids. The DNA for the CDR3 is TGTGCCAGCAGTTTTGGACTAGCGGCTTCCGGGGAGCTGTTTTTT. Its protein product is CASSFGLAASGELFF.

V and J are TRBV5-6 and TRBJ2-5; weak D call: TRBD2 (6 bases). V gave up 1 base and J gave up 2 bases, with 12 bases separating them. Germline assignment: CDR1 SGHDT and CDR2 YYEEEE. The CDR3 contains 15 residues. The chain's CDR3 is CASSLSRGIQETQYF. CDR3 bases: TGTGCCAGCAGCTTGTCCCGGGGGATTCAAGAGACCCAGTACTTC.

There are many counts of this clonotype. The chain recombines TRBV5-1 with TRBJ2-5, with 8 bases identical to TRBD1. The V segment lost 2 bases and the J segment 1 base; nucleotides outside the gene matches: 4. The germline gives CDR1 SGHRS, CDR2 YFSETQ. The CDR3 is made up of 15 amino acids. CDR3 amino acids: CASSLGQGLQETQYF. CDR3 nucleotides: TGCGCCAGCAGCTTAGGACAGGGTCTCCAAGAGACCCAGTACTTC. Variable domain in full (rest from reference TRBV5-1 and TRBJ2-5): KAGVTQTPRYLIKTRGQQVTLSCSPISGHRSVSWYQQTPGQGLQFLFEYFSETQRNKGNFPGRFSGRQFSNSRSEMNVSTLELGDSALYLCASSLGQGLQETQYFGPGTRLLVL.

V usage is TRBV2 and J usage is TRBJ2-1; TRBD2 matches at 8 bases. The CDR3 spans 15 residues. Trimming removed 6 bases from V and 10 bases from J; junction bases left unmatched: 14. From germline, CDR1 is SNHLY and CDR2 FYNNEI. CDR3 DNA sequence: TGTGCCAGCAGGGAGACTAGCGCGGGCCCCCTGGAGCAGTTCTTC. Translated: CASRETSAGPLEQFF.

The chain combines TRBV29-1 with TRBJ2-5; D ambiguous. Judging by the DNA end, TRBJ2-7 fits better; the J call may be wrong. Looked up from germline, CDR1 is SQVTM and CDR2 is ANQGSEA. The CDR3 runs to 13 residues. CDR3 DNA sequence: TGCAGCGTTGAAGGATTAGACCCCTACGAGCAGTACTTC. Translation gives CSVEGLDPYEQYF.

This chain links TRBV7-9 with TRBJ2-5; D unresolved. Germline assignment: CDR1 SEHNR and CDR2 FQNEAQ (reference sequence). The CDR3 runs 15 residues. V lost 0 bases to trimming and J lost 5 bases, with 13 bases between them. This chain's CDR3 is CASSLAQVAAETQYF. CDR3 coding DNA: TGTGCCAGCAGCTTAGCGCAGGTAGCCGCGGAGACCCAGTACTTC.

The gene calls are TRBV11-2 and TRBJ2-3, with D perhaps matching TRBD2 (6 bases). Germline CDR1 and CDR2: SGHAT and FQNNGV. CDR3 length: 16 amino acids. The ends were cut back, 6 bases at V and 0 bases at J, with 16 bases in the middle. In DNA form, the CDR3 reads TGTGCCAGCAGTCCCCCTTGGGGGGAAAGCACAGATACGCAGTATTTT. It yields the protein CASSPPWGESTDTQYF.

This clonotype was picked up a small number of times. One junction end does not reproduce the germline sequence, and a read error may be involved. CDR3 sequence reads: CASSFLKRGGGETQCF. CDR3 sequence (DNA): TGTGCCAGCAGCTTTCTGAAGCGGGGGGGCGGAGAGACCCAGTGCTTC. The rearrangement links TRBV7-2 to TRBJ2-5, with 10 bases that match TRBD2. The CDR3 runs to 16 residues. From germline, CDR1 is SGHTA and CDR2 FQGNSA. Full variable domain (remainder filled in from reference TRBV7-2 and TRBJ2-5): GAGVSQSPSNKVTEKGKDVELRCDPISGHTALYWYRQSLGQGLEFLIYFQGNSAPDKSGLPSDRFSAERTGGSVSTLTIQRTQQEDSAVYLCASSFLKRGGGETQCFGPGTRLLVL.

The chain links TRBV25-1 to TRBJ2-7; the D is unclear. This CDR3 contains 11 residues. Trimming removed 1 base at V and 5 bases at J, with 3 bases between. Germline values: CDR1 MGHDK, CDR2 SYGVNS. The CDR3 coding sequence is TGTGCCAGCAGTGAATTGAACGAGCAGTACTTC. It yields the protein CASSELNEQYF.

The chain joins TRBV2 to TRBJ1-3; the D is unclear. Germline lookup yields CDR1 SNHLY and CDR2 FYNNEI. V was cut by 6 bases and J by 7 bases, with 10 bases left in between. The CDR3 is made up of 12 amino acids. This CDR3 is CASRGLDNTIYF. The CDR3 nucleotides are TGTGCCAGCAGAGGTCTAGACAACACCATATATTTT.

V and J are TRBV29-1 and TRBJ2-7; tentative D call: TRBD1 (6 bases). Trimming cost V 4 bases and J 1 base, with 11 bases left between them. Germline V gene data show CDR1 as SQVTM and CDR2 as ANQGSEA. CDR3 size: 13 residues. CDR3 DNA: TGCAGCGTTGCACAGGGACCTTCCTACGAGCAGTACTTC. As protein: CSVAQGPSYEQYF.